This is a list of T cell receptor beta chains from one sample in a study of blood T cell repertoires in COVID-19. TCRdb's table, derived via immunoSEQ multiplex PCR, lists solely in-frame clones and lacks some. The data hold more than 200,000 clones, with 87% observed a single time. Sequenced input: PBMCs or T cells enriched from blood (not recorded which). The receptors were sampled from a woman younger than 45 with acute COVID-19. Both conserved end residues are part of each CDR3. The order of the fields is V gene, CDR3 length, J gene, CDR3 protein.

v_call: TRBV5-5; cdr3_length: 15; j_call: TRBJ2-7; cdr3_aa: CASSLVAGGPLGQYF
v_call: TRBV18; cdr3_length: 18; j_call: TRBJ2-1; cdr3_aa: CASSPRSQAGGTYNEQFF
v_call: TRBV2; cdr3_length: 12; j_call: TRBJ1-4; cdr3_aa: CASRGLTEKLFF
v_call: TRBV6-6; cdr3_length: 13; j_call: TRBJ2-7; cdr3_aa: CATSATSGTEQYF
v_call: TRBV28; cdr3_length: 15; j_call: TRBJ2-7; cdr3_aa: CASSHFRQASYEQYF
v_call: TRBV18; cdr3_length: 11; j_call: TRBJ2-7; cdr3_aa: CASSGRYEQYF
v_call: TRBV2; cdr3_length: 15; j_call: TRBJ2-1; cdr3_aa: CASSAYSSGYNEQFF
v_call: TRBV12-5; cdr3_length: 14; j_call: TRBJ2-1; cdr3_aa: CASALAGVINEQFF
v_call: TRBV6-2/TRBV6-3; cdr3_length: 17; j_call: TRBJ1-5; cdr3_aa: CASSYDPKAYSNQPQHF
v_call: TRBV28; cdr3_length: 14; j_call: TRBJ2-3; cdr3_aa: CASSFTLEADTQYF
v_call: TRBV19; cdr3_length: 12; j_call: TRBJ2-3; cdr3_aa: CASSGRGSRQYF
v_call: TRBV6-2/TRBV6-3; cdr3_length: 17; j_call: TRBJ1-1; cdr3_aa: CASSPGTGDSGRTEAFF
v_call: TRBV28; cdr3_length: 15; j_call: TRBJ1-3; cdr3_aa: CASSSRQGSGNTIYF
v_call: TRBV4-3; cdr3_length: 16; j_call: TRBJ2-1; cdr3_aa: CASSTQAESSYNEQFF